This TCR beta chain was captured in a study of T cells in tuberculosis. TCRdb's table, derived via immunoSEQ multiplex PCR, lists solely in-frame clones and lacks some. This sample has 35,000 to 55,000 clones, with nearly 95% found just once. The CDR3 is 12 residues long. Germline assignment: CDR1 MNHEY and CDR2 SVGAGI. Trimming left V 6 bases short and J 8 bases short, with 11 bases between. Each clinical donor contributed on average roughly 100,000 T cells from unsorted cryopreserved PBMC. The chain links TRBV6-5 to TRBJ2-4; D ambiguous. The TCR comes from a donor between 10 and 29 years old with latent tuberculosis or without tuberculosis infection. Sequencing was carried out using PBMCs. The CDR3 nucleotides are TGTGCCAGCAGAACAACAGAACACATTCAGTACTTC. This translates into CASRTTEHIQYF.